This T cell receptor (beta chain) was recovered during a study of blood T cell repertoires in COVID-19 (dated by TCRdb to 2020 to 2021). In the study overall: Samples from collaborators originated in the United States, Italy and Spain and spanned both the acute and convalescent phases of COVID-19. Sample metadata almost always included a de-identified subject ID, COVID-19 status, age in years and sex. The prospective study material was composed of cDNA or gDNA derived from T cells, B-cell-depleted T cells, or PBMCs. The samples were drawn from the first 160 participants of the ongoing ImmuneRACE study and from 1,254 subjects provided by 6 global collaborators. HLA class I and class II types, where available, came from metadata supplied by the sample provider rather than from assay-based typing. The repertoires were released in a freely available public database meant as a resource for research on the immune response to SARS-CoV-2. Subjects who had been exposed to COVID-19, were actively infected with it, or had recovered from it provided the deeply sampled blood TCRbeta repertoires that made up the dataset.

The CDR3 starts with the cysteine, ends with the phenylalanine, and has 14 residues. Only the CDR3 region is kept as DNA, spanning 42 bases read in frame from base 1. The V end gives up 4 bases and the J end 5 bases, leaving 5 bases in the junction not matched to a gene. The germline V gene (reference sequence) supplies CDR1 SGHNT and CDR2 YYREEE. Each collaborating institution followed its own protocols to collect whole blood in K2EDTA tubes. For TCRbeta analysis, collaborator samples were shipped as frozen whole blood, as isolated PBMCs, or as DNA extracted from either sample type. This clone was seen a single time. Its antigen is still unknown. No base qualities exist here, and no much larger clone lies one base off it. Overall study results and their limits: The quantity of clinical and demographic metadata differed by source and by participant and was supplied without curation.

The immunoSEQ Assay, a bias-controlled multiplex PCR, was used to amplify TCRbeta CDR3 regions from genomic DNA. Regarding the original processing steps: The number of nucleated cells in each sample was estimated by amplification of reference gene primers within the assay. To quantify the absolute abundance of each unique TCRbeta CDR3 rearrangement, sequence reads were collapsed and filtered. For each sample, productive Simpson clonality was calculated by taking the square root of Simpson's diversity index across productive rearrangements. In its TCRdb copy, this immuneACCESS table keeps in-frame sequences only and misses some clones. Where compared with another copy, unresolved V genes explain less than half of these, and the others have no known cause. From that table come the V and J calls and clone size; the DNA was used to work out D and trimming. The sample table records under 95,000 clones; approximately 87% of these occur just once. The ten largest account for 11% of the sample.

The V and J genes are TRBV5-4 and TRBJ1-4; 7 bases in between match TRBD1. Sequenced input: peripheral blood. The clonotype comes from a human donor in a cohort sampled during active COVID-19. The DNA reads TGTGCCAGCAGCCTCGGACAGGAAAATGAAAAACTGTTTTTT. It encodes CASSLGQENEKLFF.